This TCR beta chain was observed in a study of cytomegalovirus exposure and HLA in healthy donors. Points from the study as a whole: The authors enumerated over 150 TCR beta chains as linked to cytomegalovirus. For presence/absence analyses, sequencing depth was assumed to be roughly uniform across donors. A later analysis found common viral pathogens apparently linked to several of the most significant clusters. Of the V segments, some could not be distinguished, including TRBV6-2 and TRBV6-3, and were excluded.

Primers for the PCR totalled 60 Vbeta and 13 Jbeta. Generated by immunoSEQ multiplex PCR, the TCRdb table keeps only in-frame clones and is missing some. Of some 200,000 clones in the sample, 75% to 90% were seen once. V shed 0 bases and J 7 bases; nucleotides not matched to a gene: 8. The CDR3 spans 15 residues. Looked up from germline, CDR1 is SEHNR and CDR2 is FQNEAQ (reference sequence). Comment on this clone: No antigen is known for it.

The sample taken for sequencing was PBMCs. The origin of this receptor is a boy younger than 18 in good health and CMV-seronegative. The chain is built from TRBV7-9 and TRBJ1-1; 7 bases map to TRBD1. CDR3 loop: CASSLAQGGSVEAFF. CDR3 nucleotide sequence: TGTGCCAGCAGCTTAGCTCAAGGGGGCTCGGTTGAAGCTTTCTTT.